What follows are 4 T cell receptor beta chains derived from one specimen sequenced in a study of CD4 and CD8 cells across lung adenocarcinoma regions. TCRdb processed the PCR reads anew with MiXCR; each CDR3 protein has one entry. The sample has 2,400 or so distinct CDR3 sequences, 65% to 70% seen once. The sample comprised CD4+ T cells from the center of a lung tumor. The receptors were gathered from a female donor with lung adenocarcinoma. The CD4 and CD8 labels of this study may be unreliable.

V usage is TRBV6-5 and J usage is TRBJ2-1; TRBD2 aligns across 14 bases. The DNA end is more similar to TRBJ2-5, so the J call may be wrong. This CDR3 region has 16 residues. Germline V gene sequence: CDR1 MNHEY, CDR2 SVGAGI. CDR3 sequence: CASSYRTSGGLETQYF. The CDR3 DNA follows: TGTGCCAGCAGTTACCGGACTAGCGGGGGGCTTGAGACCCAGTACTTC.

This clonotype was detected a few times. The V call is TRBV6-1, the J call TRBJ2-3; 9 positions agree with TRBD2. This CDR3 has 15 amino acids. V shed 1 base and J 8 bases; nucleotides not matched to a gene: 7. The germline V gene encodes CDR1 MNHNS and CDR2 SASEGT. DNA of the CDR3: TGTGCCAGCAGTGAAGGCGGGAGGGCCCGAGGTACGCAGTATTTT. Its protein product is CASSEGGRARGTQYF.

The chain carries TRBV6-1 and TRBJ2-1, with TRBD1 as a possible D gene (5 bases). Looked up from germline, CDR1 is MNHNS and CDR2 is SASEGT. The V and J ends lost 6 bases and 4 bases respectively, with 13 bases between them. This CDR3 spans 14 amino acids. DNA for the CDR3: TGTGCCAGCAGGAGATTGGACAAATACAATGAGCAGTTCTTC. Protein product: CASRRLDKYNEQFF.

The V and J genes are TRBV7-2 and TRBJ2-3, with a tentative D call TRBD2 (6 bases). Germline V gives CDR1 SGHTA, CDR2 FQGNSA. Trimming cost V 5 bases and J 6 bases, with 15 bases left between them. The CDR3 extends over 14 amino acids. As DNA, the CDR3 is TGTGCCAGCAGCCAAGGGACTCCGTTTGATACGCAGTATTTT. Amino acid sequence: CASSQGTPFDTQYF.